Below are 19 T cell receptor beta chains sequenced from a single sample in a study of cytomegalovirus exposure and HLA in healthy donors. Assay: immunoSEQ multiplex PCR; the TCRdb copy retains only in-frame clones and omits some. The sample lists approximately 120,000 clones, around 94% occurring once. Sequences were obtained from PBMCs. Every receptor here comes from a woman between 18 and 29 years old in good health and CMV-seronegative.

This chain links TRBV18 with TRBJ1-5, with 9 positions matching TRBD1. This CDR3 contains 14 residues. The junction had 2 bases not matched to a gene; V was cut back by 3 bases and J by 5 bases. Germline V gene lookup returns CDR1 KGHSH and CDR2 LQKENI. The CDR3 reads CASSPRQGDQPQHF. In nucleotides, the CDR3 is TGTGCCAGCTCACCGAGACAGGGGGATCAGCCCCAGCATTTT.

V and J are TRBV5-1 and TRBJ2-2; 8 bases match TRBD2. V was clipped by 5 bases and J by 3 bases; unmatched bases: 3. Germline V gives CDR1 SGHRS, CDR2 YFSETQ. The CDR3 is 14 amino acids. CDR3 protein: CASRPLADTGELFF. The CDR3 DNA reads as TGCGCCAGCAGACCACTAGCGGACACCGGGGAGCTGTTTTTT.

The rearrangement joins TRBV12-5 to TRBJ2-7; tentatively, D is TRBD1 (5 bases). The CDR3 loop spans 15 amino acids. The germline CDR1 and CDR2 sequences are LGHNT and FRNRAP. The V and J ends lost 6 bases and 7 bases respectively, with 22 bases between them. CDR3 region: CASGLGAARREEQYF. The CDR3 DNA sequence: TGTGCTAGTGGATTAGGGGCTGCCCGTAGGGAAGAGCAGTACTTC.

This clone came up once. The J gene is TRBJ2-3, the V gene TRBV5-1; 8 positions match TRBD2. The CDR3 totals 14 residues. The germline CDR1 and CDR2 sequences are SGHRS and YFSETQ. J gave up 6 bases and V 4 bases, and 7 bases lay outside the gene matches. The CDR3 loop is CASSPGLADDTQYF. The CDR3 DNA reads TGCGCCAGCAGCCCCGGACTAGCTGACGATACGCAGTATTTT.

This clone has just one count. This chain uses TRBV28 with TRBJ2-3; D unclear. This CDR3 is 13 amino acids long. The V and J ends lost 4 bases and 10 bases respectively, with 15 bases between them. Germline assignment: CDR1 MDHEN and CDR2 SYDVKM. The CDR3 protein is CASSSTTPDPQYF. In DNA, the CDR3 is TGTGCCAGCAGTTCTACTACGCCCGATCCGCAGTATTTT.

The chain has TRBV5-4 and TRBJ2-3, with 10 positions matching TRBD1. V lost 6 bases to trimming and J lost 3 bases; unmatched junction nucleotides: 10. Germline V gene lookup returns CDR1 SGHNT and CDR2 YYREEE (reference sequence). This CDR3 spans 16 amino acids. Here the CDR3 reads CASNPRTGGGTDTQYF. The CDR3 DNA follows: TGTGCCAGCAACCCAAGGACAGGGGGGGGTACAGATACGCAGTATTTT.

The gene calls are TRBV2 and TRBJ2-7; TRBD1 aligns across 10 bases. V shed 1 base, J shed 4 bases, and the junction held 4 bases outside the gene matches. Germline lookup yields CDR1 SNHLY and CDR2 FYNNEI. The CDR3 has 15 amino acids. CDR3 DNA: TGTGCCAGCAGTGAAGGGACAGGGGGTGAATACGAGCAGTACTTC. Protein: CASSEGTGGEYEQYF.

This clone was observed a single time. The CDR3 spells CASSGGLTVGELFF. In nucleotides, the CDR3 is TGTGCCAGCTCGGGGGGACTGACGGTCGGGGAGCTGTTTTTT. The genes are TRBV18 and TRBJ2-2, with D tentatively TRBD2 (6 bases). The V gene lost 6 bases and the J gene lost 7 bases, with 15 bases spanning the gap. Germline V lookup: CDR1 KGHSH, CDR2 LQKENI. CDR3 size: 14 residues. Using reference TRBV18 and TRBJ2-2 for the parts outside the CDR3, the full variable domain is NAGVMQNPRHLVRRRGQEARLRCSPMKGHSHVYWYRQLPEEGLKFMVYLQKENIIDESGMPKERFSAEFPKEGPSILRIQQVVRGDSAAYFCASSGGLTVGELFFGEGSRLTVL.

The chain combines TRBV4-2 with TRBJ2-5, with 7 bases fitting TRBD2. Germline CDR1 LGHNA, CDR2 YNFKEQ. This CDR3 has 18 residues. Trimming cost V 3 bases and J 5 bases; bases outside gene matches: 18. CDR3 residues: CASSQNEGEGVGVETQYF. The CDR3 DNA reads TGTGCCAGCAGCCAGAATGAAGGGGAGGGAGTAGGAGTCGAGACCCAGTACTTC.

V usage is TRBV4-2 and J usage is TRBJ2-1; 7 nucleotides line up with TRBD1. Germline loops: CDR1 LGHNA, CDR2 YNFKEQ. The CDR3 is made up of 16 amino acids. Trimming removed 0 bases from V and 4 bases from J; junction bases left unmatched: 6. CDR3 bases: TGTGCCAGCAGCCAAGAGGACAGGACCCTTTACAATGAGCAGTTCTTC. Translation: CASSQEDRTLYNEQFF.

The CDR3 coding sequence is TGTGCCAGCAGTGGGTCCGGGACAGACGCTTGGACCCAGTACTTC. It is translated as CASSGSGTDAWTQYF. V and J are TRBV2 and TRBJ2-5; 7 bases agree with TRBD1. The junction had 12 bases not matched to a gene; V was cut back by 4 bases and J by 7 bases. The CDR3 runs to 15 residues. Germline assignment: CDR1 SNHLY and CDR2 FYNNEI. The entire variable domain, with the rest obtained from reference TRBV2 and TRBJ2-5, is as follows: EPEVTQTPSHQVTQMGQEVILRCVPISNHLYFYWYRQILGQKVEFLVSFYNNEISEKSEIFDDQFSVERPDGSNFTLKIRSTKLEDSAMYFCASSGSGTDAWTQYFGPGTRLLVL.

This chain joins TRBV12-5 and TRBJ2-1, with 7 bases matching TRBD2. The junction had 6 bases not matched to a gene; V was cut back by 4 bases and J by 0 bases. This CDR3 is 16 amino acids long. CDR1 LGHNT and CDR2 FRNRAP come from the germline V gene. The CDR3 DNA follows: TGTGCTAGTGGTTCCCCTAGCGGAAGCTCCTACAATGAGCAGTTCTTC. It encodes CASGSPSGSSYNEQFF.

The chain recombines TRBV25-1 with TRBJ2-3; no clear D gene. CDR3 length: 13 residues. Per germline, CDR1 MGHDK and CDR2 SYGVNS. Deletions cut 5 bases from V and 2 bases from J, with 8 bases between. CDR3 sequence (DNA): TGTGCCAGCAGTCCAAAACACACAGATACGCAGTATTTT. It encodes CASSPKHTDTQYF.

The rearrangement joins TRBV27 to TRBJ2-7; TRBD1 is a possible D gene (5 bases). From germline, CDR1 is MNHEY and CDR2 SMNVEV (reference sequence). Between the trimmed V and J ends, which lost 6 bases and 0 bases, there was a span of 21 bases. This CDR3 has 17 amino acids. CDR3 in amino acids: CASRQITDSKSSYEQYF. CDR3 bases: TGTGCCAGCAGACAAATAACCGACAGTAAGAGCTCCTACGAGCAGTACTTC.

This chain connects TRBV4-2 to TRBJ2-1; TRBD2 matches at 10 bases. V lost 3 bases to trimming and J lost 5 bases; unmatched junction nucleotides: 4. Germline V lookup: CDR1 LGHNA, CDR2 YNFKEQ. This CDR3 contains 15 residues. The CDR3 DNA is TGTGCCAGCAGCCAGCTAGCGGGGGAGCACAATGAGCAGTTCTTC. Amino acids: CASSQLAGEHNEQFF.

V is TRBV5-5 and J is TRBJ2-7; the match to TRBD1 covers 7 bases. There are 13 residues in the CDR3. V shed 2 bases and J 6 bases; nucleotides not matched to a gene: 5. The V gene's germline CDR1 is SGHKS and CDR2 YYEKEE (reference sequence). Here the CDR3 reads CASSLTGAGEQYF. The DNA of the CDR3 is TGTGCCAGCAGCTTAACAGGGGCGGGCGAGCAGTACTTC. The variable domain in full, completed from reference TRBV5-5 and TRBJ2-7, reads DAGVTQSPTHLIKTRGQQVTLRCSPISGHKSVSWYQQVLGQGPQFIFQYYEKEERGRGNFPDRFSARQFPNYSSELNVNALLLGDSALYLCASSLTGAGEQYFGPGTRLTVT.

The chain carries TRBV6-1 and TRBJ1-2, with 10 nucleotides matching TRBD1. The CDR3 covers 15 residues. CDR1 is MNHNS, CDR2 SASEGT, per germline. V gave up 6 bases and J gave up 2 bases; unmatched junction bases: 6. This CDR3 is CASRDRGDPNYGYTF. In DNA form, the CDR3 reads TGTGCCAGCAGGGACAGGGGGGATCCAAACTATGGCTACACCTTC.

The chain is built from TRBV29-1 and TRBJ2-5, with TRBD1 matching over 8 bases. After removal of 8 bases from V and 10 bases from J, the junction contained 18 bases not matched to a gene. Germline V gene sequence: CDR1 SQVTM, CDR2 ANQGSEA. CDR3 length: 14 residues. The CDR3 bases are TGCAGCACATGGACAGGGACCCTCCAGGGTGGCCAGTACTTC. Translation: CSTWTGTLQGGQYF. Filled out from reference TRBV29-1 and TRBJ2-5, the complete variable domain reads SAVISQKPSRDICQRGTSLTIQCQVDSQVTMMFWYRQQPGQSLTLIATANQGSEATYESGFVIDKFPISRPNLTFSTLTVSNMSPEDSSIYLCSTWTGTLQGGQYFGPGTRLLVL.

The chain has TRBV7-6 and TRBJ2-1; TRBD2 aligns across 8 bases. Looked up from germline, CDR1 is SGHVS and CDR2 is FNYEAQ. V was clipped by 5 bases and J by 4 bases; unmatched bases: 13. This CDR3 has 17 amino acids. CDR3 region: CASSERVAGGSYNEQFF. DNA for the CDR3: TGTGCCAGCAGCGAACGGGTGGCGGGAGGATCATACAATGAGCAGTTCTTC.